This entry lists 30 T cell receptor beta chains sequenced from one sample in a study of radiotherapy plus CTLA-4 blockade in lung cancer. TCRdb's table, derived via immunoSEQ multiplex PCR, lists solely in-frame clones and lacks some. The data show tens of thousands of clones, less than 80% seen once. Source: peripheral blood, taken from a patient treated with radiotherapy plus ipilimumab. All receptors derive from a human donor with non-small cell lung cancer who had a complete response to radiotherapy plus ipilimumab.

This clone showed up just a few times. J is TRBJ1-5 and V is TRBV6-6; D call uncertain. CDR3 size: 16 residues. Germline-derived CDR1 and CDR2 are MNHNY and SVGAGI (reference sequence). V lost 7 bases and J 0 bases, leaving 16 bases between the germline ends. CDR3 region: CASTKKEVSSNQPQHF. The CDR3 DNA sequence: TGTGCCAGCACCAAAAAGGAGGTCAGTAGCAATCAGCCCCAGCATTTT.

This sequence joins TRBV23-1 and TRBJ2-5; 7 positions match TRBD2. TRBV23-1 is an open reading frame whose function is uncertain. CDR3 size: 16 residues. The J segment lost 1 base and the V segment lost 4 bases, leaving 9 bases of the junction unmatched. CDR3 residues: CASSRGGELLQETQYF. In DNA form, the CDR3 reads TGCGCCAGCAGTCGGGGGGGGGAACTTCTCCAAGAGACCCAGTACTTC.

The chain combines TRBV11-3 with TRBJ2-3; TRBD1 aligns across 8 bases. The junction had 7 bases not matched to a gene; V was cut back by 1 base and J by 4 bases. This CDR3 comprises 16 residues. CDR1 is SGHNT, CDR2 YENEEA, per germline. CDR3 loop: CASSLVTGVWADTQYF. The CDR3 DNA reads TGTGCCAGCAGCTTAGTGACAGGGGTGTGGGCAGATACGCAGTATTTT.

This clone was picked up one time. The chain has TRBV28 and TRBJ2-7; no clear D gene. The V gene lost 6 bases and the J gene lost 7 bases, with 13 bases spanning the gap. The germline V gene has CDR1 MDHEN and CDR2 SYDVKM. This CDR3 has 12 residues. In nucleotides, the CDR3 is TGTGCCAGCAGCCTGATAGCCGTAGAGCAGTACTTC. This gives the protein CASSLIAVEQYF.

A note on this clone: An end of the junction does not agree with germline; a read error may underlie this. This chain links TRBV7-7 with TRBJ2-7, with 10 bases fitting TRBD1. Germline CDR1 and CDR2: SSHAT and FNYEAQ (reference sequence). This CDR3 is 13 amino acids long. CDR3 sequence: CASSRDRGHEQYF. CDR3 DNA sequence: TGTGCTAGCAGCCGTGACAGGGGGCACGAGCAGTACTTC.

The chain has TRBV7-2 and TRBJ1-2, with D unresolved. Germline V lookup: CDR1 SGHTA, CDR2 FQGNSA. This CDR3 contains 15 residues. V lost 1 base to trimming and J lost 4 bases, with 13 bases between them. Here the CDR3 reads CASSLDGRPSYGYTF. The CDR3 DNA reads as TGTGCCAGCAGCTTAGACGGCAGGCCCTCCTATGGCTACACCTTC.

The J gene is TRBJ2-2, the V gene TRBV7-2; maybe TRBD1 (6 bases). Germline CDR1 is SGHTA and CDR2 is FQGNSA. The CDR3 has 17 residues. V shed 6 bases and J shed 6 bases, with 23 bases lying between them. The CDR3 DNA follows: TGTGCCAGCAGATTAACAGGGACGCGCCAAGGATCCGGGGAGCTGTTTTTT. Translation gives CASRLTGTRQGSGELFF.

The V and J genes are TRBV7-9 and TRBJ2-3; no clear D gene. The CDR3 loop spans 15 amino acids. V lost 6 bases to trimming and J lost 5 bases, with 18 bases between them. The V gene's germline CDR1 is SEHNR and CDR2 FQNEAQ (reference sequence). The CDR3 loop is CASRPPFRAGDTQYF. CDR3 sequence (DNA): TGTGCCAGCAGACCCCCCTTCCGAGCCGGAGATACGCAGTATTTT.

Worth noting for this clone: No conserved phenylalanine or tryptophan is present at the end of the CDR3, so a read error is the likely explanation. The chain is built from TRBV10-3 and TRBJ1-2; D may be TRBD1 (5 bases). V dropped 4 bases and J dropped 4 bases, with 13 bases sitting between them. The CDR3 extends over 14 amino acids. The V gene's germline CDR1 is ENHRY and CDR2 SYGVKD. The CDR3 nucleotides are TGTGCCATCAGTGGTGGGGGGATCTTCTATGGCTACACCCTC. It is translated as CAISGGGIFYGYTL.

This clone appeared a few times. The genes are TRBV10-3 and TRBJ2-2; 14 nucleotides agree with TRBD2. CDR3 length: 16 amino acids. Germline loops: CDR1 ENHRY, CDR2 SYGVKD. J gave up 5 bases and V 10 bases, and 9 bases lay outside the gene matches. Here the CDR3 reads CASTGTSGRGTGELFF. The DNA for the CDR3 is TGTGCCAGCACCGGGACTAGCGGGAGAGGTACCGGGGAGCTGTTTTTT.

This clone has more than one count but fewer than ten. The V gene is TRBV4-3, the J gene TRBJ2-3; 16 nucleotides match TRBD2. CDR3 size: 20 residues. Germline loops: CDR1 LGHNA, CDR2 YSLEER. The V and J ends lost 1 base and 4 bases, in that order; junction bases with no gene match: 11. Written as DNA, the CDR3 is TGCGCCAGCAGCCAAGGAGGGGGGACTAGCGGGAGGGTGGGCGCAGATACGCAGTATTTT. It codes for CASSQGGGTSGRVGADTQYF.

This sequence joins TRBV11-2 and TRBJ1-2; TRBD1 matches at 12 bases. CDR3 length: 16 residues. The V and J ends lost 5 bases and 4 bases, in that order; junction bases with no gene match: 8. Per germline, CDR1 SGHAT and CDR2 FQNNGV. CDR3 coding DNA: TGTGCCAGCAGCGTGAAAGGGACAGGGGGCGGCTATGGCTACACCTTC. Protein product: CASSVKGTGGGYGYTF. Filled out from reference TRBV11-2 and TRBJ1-2, the complete variable domain reads EAGVAQSPRYKIIEKRQSVAFWCNPISGHATLYWYQQILGQGPKLLIQFQNNGVVDDSQLPKDRFSAERLKGVDSTLKIQPAKLEDSAVYLCASSVKGTGGGYGYTFGSGTRLTVV.

This rearrangement joins TRBV7-2 to TRBJ2-6, with D tentatively TRBD2 (7 bases). The CDR3 contains 18 residues. CDR1 and CDR2 (germline): SGHTA, FQGNSA. Trimming took 2 bases from V and 2 from J, leaving 16 bases between them. This CDR3 reads CASSLLGGGGPGANVLTF. The CDR3 nucleotides read TGTGCCAGCAGCTTACTGGGAGGGGGTGGGCCTGGGGCCAACGTCCTGACTTTC.

The chain uses TRBV18 and TRBJ1-1, with D perhaps matching TRBD1 (5 bases). Looked up from germline, CDR1 is KGHSH and CDR2 is LQKENI. The CDR3 length is 11 residues. V shed 5 bases and J shed 7 bases, with 8 bases lying between them. The DNA of the CDR3 is TGTGCCAGCTCAGCAGACAGTGAAGCTTTCTTT. Amino acid sequence: CASSADSEAFF.

This chain connects TRBV12-5 to TRBJ1-3, with TRBD1 identical over 7 bases. Trimming removed 1 base from V and 15 bases from J; junction bases left unmatched: 9. The CDR3 is 13 amino acids. Looked up from germline, CDR1 is LGHNT and CDR2 is FRNRAP. The CDR3 sequence is CASGLELQTGQYF. CDR3 coding DNA: TGTGCTAGTGGTTTGGAACTCCAGACAGGGCAATATTTT.

This sequence joins TRBV21-1 and TRBJ2-1; the table's D call, TRBD2, was not checked against the DNA. TRBV21-1 is a recognized pseudogene. The CDR3 contains 17 residues. CDR3 amino acids: CASPTAILAGDHNEQFF. CDR3 bases: TGTGCCAGCCCCACGGCTATACTAGCGGGAGATCACAATGAGCAGTTCTTC.

This sequence joins TRBV6-1 and TRBJ1-1, with TRBD1 matching over 7 bases. In germline, CDR1 is MNHNS, CDR2 SASEGT. V dropped 6 bases and J dropped 4; count of bases not matched to a gene: 5. There are 13 residues in the CDR3. CDR3 amino acids: CASSQQGFTEAFF. The CDR3 bases are TGTGCCAGCAGCCAACAGGGGTTCACTGAAGCTTTCTTT.

The chain carries TRBV10-1 and TRBJ2-5, with D maybe TRBD1 (5 bases). V lost 7 bases and J lost 4, with 16 bases in between. In germline, CDR1 is WNHNN, CDR2 SYGVQD (reference sequence). The length of the CDR3 is 14 residues. CDR3 DNA: TGCGCCAGCAAAGTACCGGACATTGCAGAGACCCAGTACTTC. Residues: CASKVPDIAETQYF.

This rearrangement joins TRBV6-5 to TRBJ1-5; 9 nucleotides line up with TRBD1. The V and J ends lost 6 bases and 3 bases, in that order; junction bases with no gene match: 6. The germline V gene encodes CDR1 MNHEY and CDR2 SVGAGI. CDR3 length: 15 amino acids. The CDR3 nucleotides read TGTGCCAGCAGAACCACAGGGGGCAACAATCAGCCCCAGCATTTT. Its protein is CASRTTGGNNQPQHF.

This chain links TRBV7-2 with TRBJ2-1, with 10 bases aligning to TRBD1. Unmatched junction bases numbered 5, after V lost 5 bases and J lost 1 base. Germline loops: CDR1 SGHTA, CDR2 FQGNSA. This CDR3 has 16 amino acids. The CDR3 loop reads CASSPRDRGSYNEQFF. For the CDR3, the DNA is TGTGCCAGCAGCCCCCGGGACAGGGGATCCTACAATGAGCAGTTCTTC.

The V and J genes are TRBV29-1 and TRBJ1-2, with unresolved D. CDR1 is SQVTM, CDR2 ANQGSEA, per germline. The CDR3 runs to 11 residues. The V and J ends lost 6 bases and 8 bases respectively, with 13 bases between them. CDR3 amino acids: CSVQLGGGYTF. The CDR3 coding sequence is TGCAGCGTCCAACTTGGAGGCGGCTACACCTTC.

The chain links TRBV29-1 to TRBJ1-3, with D perhaps TRBD1 (6 bases). The V end was cut by 2 bases, the J end by 4 bases, with 6 bases between. CDR1 and CDR2 (germline): SQVTM, ANQGSEA. The CDR3 extends over 12 amino acids. The CDR3 nucleotides are TGCAGCGTTGAACAGGGGGGAAACACCATATATTTT. Amino acid sequence: CSVEQGGNTIYF.

This chain joins TRBV7-2 and TRBJ2-5, with D perhaps matching TRBD2 (6 bases). The CDR3 consists of 14 residues. Trimming took 0 bases from V and 7 from J, leaving 12 bases between them. The V gene's germline CDR1 is SGHTA and CDR2 FQGNSA. The CDR3 DNA is TGTGCCAGCAGCTTAGCCCCCCAGGGAGGGACCCAGTACTTC. This codes for CASSLAPQGGTQYF.

CDR3 coding DNA: TGTGCCAGCAGTGATCCAGGGAACGATCAGCCCCAGCATTTT. This translates into CASSDPGNDQPQHF. The gene calls are TRBV25-1 and TRBJ1-5, with D possibly being TRBD1 (5 bases). The CDR3 contains 14 residues. V was shortened by 3 bases and J by 5 bases, with 11 bases between the two germline ends. CDR1 and CDR2 (germline): MGHDK, SYGVNS.

A few counts support this clone. At one of its ends the junction is not consistent with the germline gene, which may arise from a read error. The chain recombines TRBV19 with TRBJ1-4; D gene ambiguous. The germline V gene encodes CDR1 LNHDA and CDR2 SQIVND (reference sequence). CDR3 length equals 11 residues. CDR3 amino acids: CASSIGGYCAF. As DNA, the CDR3 is TGTGCCAGTAGTATAGGAGGCTATTGTGCTTTT.

This chain connects TRBV19 to TRBJ1-5; TRBD1 agrees at 8 bases. The V gene end was trimmed by 3 bases and the J gene end by 4 bases; junction bases not matched to a gene: 5. The germline gives CDR1 LNHDA, CDR2 SQIVND (reference sequence). The CDR3 sequence is 15 residues long. The CDR3 bases are TGTGCCAGTAGTATGGGGACAGGCCCGAATCAGCCCCAGCATTTT. It specifies CASSMGTGPNQPQHF.

This clone appeared a single time. The chain recombines TRBV20-1 with TRBJ1-1; D is unresolved. Looked up from germline, CDR1 is DFQATT and CDR2 is SNEGSKA (reference sequence). The CDR3 totals 11 residues. The ends were cut back, 3 bases at V and 10 bases at J, with 12 bases in the middle. The CDR3 sequence: CSARLEKVAFF. The CDR3, as DNA: TGCAGTGCTAGGTTGGAGAAGGTAGCTTTCTTT.

CDR3 amino acids: CASSDGRSGRDTQYF. CDR3 bases: TGTGCCAGCAGTGACGGGCGGTCGGGGAGGGATACGCAGTATTTT. The V gene is TRBV6-4, the J gene TRBJ2-3; TRBD2 might be the D (6 bases). CDR1 is MRHNA, CDR2 SNTAGT, per germline. The CDR3 has 15 residues. V lost 2 bases and J lost 6, with 15 bases in between.

This chain links TRBV4-1 with TRBJ1-3, with a possible D match to TRBD1 (5 bases). This CDR3 comprises 17 residues. Germline V gene sequence: CDR1 MGHRA, CDR2 YSYEKL. Trimming cost V 4 bases and J 0 bases, with 16 bases left between them. DNA of the CDR3: TGCGCCAGCAGCCGTAGCGGGACGTCTACCTCTGGAAACACCATATATTTT. Protein: CASSRSGTSTSGNTIYF.

The CDR3 region has the DNA TGTGCCAGCAGGATGGACAGGGAGAGGACCTACGAGCAGTACTTC. It specifies CASRMDRERTYEQYF. The chain uses TRBV6-1 and TRBJ2-7, with 8 bases lining up with TRBD1. The CDR3 covers 15 residues. Germline CDR1 is MNHNS and CDR2 is SASEGT. The J segment lost 2 bases and the V segment lost 6 bases, leaving 9 bases of the junction unmatched.